These 28 T cell receptor beta chains share one sample of origin, sequenced in a study of cytomegalovirus exposure and HLA in healthy donors. Amplification used 60 Vbeta primers and 13 Jbeta primers. Data came from immunoSEQ multiplex PCR; TCRdb stores just in-frame clones and leaves some out. This sample has 150,000 to 200,000 clones, with 80% to 90% found just once. Sequenced sample: PBMCs. The receptors come from a man younger than 35 in good health and CMV-seropositive.

The chain links TRBV5-4 to TRBJ2-7; TRBD2 might be the D (5 bases). Germline CDR1 SGHNT, CDR2 YYREEE (reference sequence). V lost 7 bases and J 7 bases, leaving 21 bases between the germline ends. The CDR3 contains 14 residues. This CDR3 reads CASGRGGPLGEQYF. CDR3 sequence (DNA): TGTGCCAGCGGACGGGGTGGACCCCTAGGGGAGCAGTACTTC.

The V call is TRBV4-1, the J call TRBJ1-1, with TRBD1 identical over 7 bases. CDR3 length: 18 residues. The junction had 12 bases not matched to a gene; V was cut back by 1 base and J by 1 base. Germline V lookup: CDR1 MGHRA, CDR2 YSYEKL. CDR3 sequence: CASSQGGIGGVGNTEAFF. The CDR3 DNA follows: TGCGCCAGCAGCCAAGGGGGCATAGGGGGCGTTGGGAACACTGAAGCTTTCTTT.

The chain uses TRBV4-1 and TRBJ2-7; 7 bases fit TRBD1. V dropped 4 bases and J dropped 1; count of bases not matched to a gene: 1. The germline V gene has CDR1 MGHRA and CDR2 YSYEKL. The CDR3 is 13 amino acids. The CDR3 nucleotides read TGCGCCAGCAGCCCGGGACAGTCCTACGAGCAGTACTTC. It specifies CASSPGQSYEQYF.

V and J are TRBV6-5 and TRBJ2-5; 9 nucleotides line up with TRBD1. The J call may be incorrect, as the DNA end agrees better with TRBJ2-7. Germline loops: CDR1 MNHEY, CDR2 SVGAGI. This CDR3 contains 14 residues. The CDR3 reads CASSYGTGNYEQYF. The CDR3 DNA is TGTGCCAGCAGTTACGGGACAGGGAACTACGAGCAGTACTTC.

The gene calls are TRBV2 and TRBJ2-7; D remains unclear. This CDR3 is built from 13 residues. Germline V gene lookup returns CDR1 SNHLY and CDR2 FYNNEI. V lost 7 bases and J lost 10, with 20 bases in between. The CDR3 is CASITETSLRQYF. The CDR3 nucleotides read TGTGCCAGCATAACCGAGACTTCCCTGCGACAGTACTTC.

This chain links TRBV5-1 with TRBJ1-2; possible D gene TRBD1, 6 bases. The CDR3 runs to 13 residues. V lost 1 base and J lost 6, with 10 bases in between. Germline-derived CDR1 and CDR2 are SGHRS and YFSETQ. CDR3 DNA: TGCGCCAGCAGCTTGTCGTCAGGGGATGGCTACACCTTC. This codes for CASSLSSGDGYTF.

The V gene is TRBV18, the J gene TRBJ2-7; 7 bases are shared with TRBD1. Germline V gene sequence: CDR1 KGHSH, CDR2 LQKENI. V shed 4 bases, J shed 1 base, and the junction held 13 bases outside the gene matches. This CDR3 has 17 residues. The CDR3 spells CASSLETGRPQSYEQYF. CDR3 nucleotides: TGTGCCAGCTCACTAGAGACAGGGAGACCTCAGTCCTACGAGCAGTACTTC.

V usage is TRBV30 and J usage is TRBJ1-5, with a possible D match to TRBD1 (5 bases). The germline V gene has CDR1 GTSNPN and CDR2 SVGIG (reference sequence). The CDR3 extends over 15 amino acids. The ends were cut back, 3 bases at V and 2 bases at J, with 14 bases in the middle. The DNA of the CDR3 is TGTGCCTGGAGCGAGGCGGGGGGGGGCAATCAGCCCCAGCATTTT. This encodes CAWSEAGGGNQPQHF. Drawing the rest from reference TRBV30 and TRBJ1-5, the complete variable domain is SQTIHQWPATLVQPVGSPLSLECTVEGTSNPNLYWYRQAAGRGLQLLFYSVGIGQISSEVPQNLSASRPQDRQFILSSKKLLLSDSGFYLCAWSEAGGGNQPQHFGDGTRLSIL.

This chain links TRBV5-1 with TRBJ1-4; D is perhaps TRBD1 (5 bases). This CDR3 comprises 15 residues. From germline, CDR1 is SGHRS and CDR2 YFSETQ. V lost 7 bases and J lost 0, with 13 bases in between. The CDR3 nucleotides read TGCGCCAGCTCGCGACAACAGGCAACTAATGAAAAACTGTTTTTT. This translates into CASSRQQATNEKLFF.

This clone was observed a single time. This sequence joins TRBV29-1 and TRBJ2-2; 11 nucleotides match TRBD1. V dropped 5 bases and J dropped 5; count of bases not matched to a gene: 4. Germline CDR1 and CDR2: SQVTM and ANQGSEA. The length of the CDR3 is 14 residues. As DNA, the CDR3 is TGCAGCGTTTCCGGGACAGGGGGAACCGGGGAGCTGTTTTTT. It encodes CSVSGTGGTGELFF.

DNA of the CDR3: TGTGCCAGCAGCTTGGAGGTGGCTAGCGGCTACAATGAGCAGTTCTTC. Translation gives CASSLEVASGYNEQFF. V gene TRBV5-6 combines with J gene TRBJ2-1; 7 bases are a match to TRBD2. Germline V gives CDR1 SGHDT, CDR2 YYEEEE. V lost 0 bases, J lost 3 bases, and 6 bases stayed unmatched. This CDR3 has 16 residues.

With regard to this clone: This sample includes further DNA sequences coding for the same CDR3. The genes are TRBV27 and TRBJ1-1; 7 nucleotides align to TRBD1. Germline loops: CDR1 MNHEY, CDR2 SMNVEV (reference sequence). This CDR3 has 14 residues. Trimming removed 6 bases from V and 5 bases from J; junction bases left unmatched: 9. The CDR3 nucleotides are TGTGCCAGCAGCTTGACAGGGCGGGAAACTGAAGCTTTCTTT. The encoded protein is CASSLTGRETEAFF.

This chain connects TRBV7-9 to TRBJ2-2; D not resolved. CDR3 length equals 12 residues. Trimming shortened V by 7 bases and J by 3 bases, and 6 bases separated the two germline ends. Germline lookup yields CDR1 SEHNR and CDR2 FQNEAQ (reference sequence). The CDR3 here is CASKRDTGELFF. CDR3 in DNA: TGTGCCAGCAAGAGAGACACCGGGGAGCTGTTTTTT.

This clone has a handful of counts. CDR3 nucleotides: TGTGCCAGTAGTCGACAGGGGGCAACTAATGAAAAACTGTTTTTT. Encoded protein: CASSRQGATNEKLFF. The chain carries TRBV19 and TRBJ1-4, with TRBD1 matching over 9 bases. V shed 5 bases, J shed 0 bases, and the junction held 1 base outside the gene matches. CDR3 length: 15 amino acids. CDR1 is LNHDA and CDR2 is SQIVND in the germline V gene (reference sequence).

The genes are TRBV15 and TRBJ1-1; 9 nucleotides agree with TRBD1. Germline V CDR1 and CDR2: LNHNV, YYDKDF (reference sequence). The CDR3 loop spans 16 amino acids. V lost 1 base to trimming and J lost 6 bases; unmatched junction nucleotides: 9. CDR3 protein: CATSRAGTGFVAEAFF. The CDR3 DNA reads TGTGCCACCAGCAGAGCTGGGACAGGGTTTGTAGCTGAAGCTTTCTTT.

This chain uses TRBV15 with TRBJ2-3; D is ambiguous. From germline, CDR1 is LNHNV and CDR2 YYDKDF (reference sequence). V gave up 0 bases and J gave up 5 bases, with 3 bases separating them. The CDR3 has 12 amino acids. The CDR3 loop is CATSRDRDTQYF. The CDR3 DNA is TGTGCCACCAGCAGAGATCGAGATACGCAGTATTTT.

The chain joins TRBV10-3 to TRBJ2-1; a weak D match, TRBD1 (6 bases). This CDR3 has 11 residues. CDR1 is ENHRY, CDR2 SYGVKD, per germline. V lost 8 bases and J lost 7, with 9 bases in between. The CDR3 is CAISDRNEQFF. CDR3 sequence (DNA): TGTGCCATCTCCGACAGGAATGAGCAGTTCTTC.

The V gene is TRBV7-9, the J gene TRBJ2-7; D is unresolved. The CDR3 has 12 amino acids. The V end lost 1 base, the J end lost 3 bases, and 4 bases lay between the germline ends. Germline values: CDR1 SEHNR, CDR2 FQNEAQ (reference sequence). CDR3 DNA sequence: TGTGCCAGCAGCTTAGGAGACTACGAGCAGTACTTC. Translation gives CASSLGDYEQYF.

V and J are TRBV5-1 and TRBJ2-3; TRBD2 matches at 8 bases. Trimming at V came to 4 bases and at J to 2 bases, leaving 12 bases not matched to a gene. The CDR3 has 17 residues. In germline, CDR1 is SGHRS, CDR2 YFSETQ. The CDR3 region has the DNA TGCGCCAGCAGCAAAGGGGGGGGACTAGGGAACACAGATACGCAGTATTTT. Translated: CASSKGGGLGNTDTQYF.

V usage is TRBV30 and J usage is TRBJ1-5, with D hard to call. V was cut by 1 base and J by 11 bases, with 15 bases left in between. The CDR3 loop spans 13 amino acids. CDR1 is GTSNPN, CDR2 SVGIG, per germline (reference sequence). The CDR3 DNA reads TGTGCCTGGAGTGCGCGTCATTACTCCTCCCAGCATTTT. The encoded protein is CAWSARHYSSQHF. The whole variable domain, remainder taken from reference TRBV30 and TRBJ1-5, is SQTIHQWPATLVQPVGSPLSLECTVEGTSNPNLYWYRQAAGRGLQLLFYSVGIGQISSEVPQNLSASRPQDRQFILSSKKLLLSDSGFYLCAWSARHYSSQHFGDGTRLSIL.

In this sample, this clone turned up once. The V call is TRBV6-5, the J call TRBJ1-2; D unclear. Trimming took off 5 bases at V and 8 bases at J, with 15 bases between the two ends. The CDR3 runs 13 residues. Germline V lookup: CDR1 MNHEY, CDR2 SVGAGI. Here the CDR3 reads CASSESGLGGYTF. The CDR3 coding sequence is TGTGCCAGCAGTGAAAGCGGGCTCGGAGGCTACACCTTC.

The chain recombines TRBV5-6 with TRBJ2-3; 10 bases agree with TRBD1. The V segment lost 4 bases and the J segment 6 bases; nucleotides outside the gene matches: 8. Germline lookup yields CDR1 SGHDT and CDR2 YYEEEE. The CDR3 sequence is 15 residues long. DNA for the CDR3: TGTGCCAGCAGCCGCCGACAGGGGGCGGGGGATACGCAGTATTTT. Translation gives CASSRRQGAGDTQYF.

This chain joins TRBV10-2 and TRBJ2-3, with 8 bases identical to TRBD2. V was pared by 2 bases and J by 3 bases, with 7 bases of the junction left unmatched. The CDR3 spans 16 residues. In germline, CDR1 is WSHSY, CDR2 SAAADI. This chain's CDR3 is CASSEVGGGTTDTQYF. CDR3 DNA sequence: TGCGCCAGCAGTGAGGTAGGCGGGGGGACGACAGATACGCAGTATTTT.

This chain links TRBV10-1 with TRBJ2-1; TRBD2 might be the D (5 bases). The CDR3 spans 13 residues. Germline lookup yields CDR1 WNHNN and CDR2 SYGVQD (reference sequence). Trimming removed 3 bases at V and 9 bases at J, with 12 bases between. The chain's CDR3 is CASSDSAVGEQFF. CDR3 sequence (DNA): TGCGCCAGCAGTGATTCAGCGGTCGGTGAGCAGTTCTTC.

The CDR3 nucleotides read TGTGCCAGCAGCCTAGGCCGAGTGGAGACCCAGTACTTC. Translating gives CASSLGRVETQYF. The rearrangement joins TRBV7-2 to TRBJ2-5; no reliable D call. This CDR3 spans 13 amino acids. CDR1 and CDR2 from the germline V gene are SGHTA and FQGNSA. V lost 5 bases, J lost 5 bases, and 12 bases lay in between.

The V and J genes are TRBV4-3 and TRBJ1-1; D possibly corresponds to TRBD1 (5 bases). Germline loops: CDR1 LGHNA, CDR2 YSLEER. Trimming shortened V by 3 bases and J by 6 bases, and 17 bases separated the two germline ends. The CDR3 totals 15 residues. CDR3 DNA: TGCGCCAGCAGCCAGAAAGACGCGGGGCTCGCTGAAGCTTTCTTT. Protein sequence: CASSQKDAGLAEAFF.

The chain employs TRBV4-2 and TRBJ1-2; 12 bases line up with TRBD1. The CDR3 is 17 residues long. Germline CDR1 reads LGHNA; CDR2 reads YNFKEQ. With V trimmed by 5 bases and J by 8 bases, 15 bases remained unmatched. The CDR3 protein is CASSFRGQGAQGEGYTF. The CDR3 DNA sequence: TGTGCCAGCAGCTTTAGGGGACAGGGGGCTCAAGGAGAGGGCTACACCTTC.

The gene calls are TRBV29-1 and TRBJ1-4; tentative D call: TRBD1 (6 bases). The germline gives CDR1 SQVTM, CDR2 ANQGSEA. Trimming took off 6 bases at V and 3 bases at J, with 17 bases between the two ends. The CDR3 length is 15 residues. Here the CDR3 DNA reads TGCAGCGTCGGGATCACAGGGATAGCTAATGAAAAACTGTTTTTT. Translated: CSVGITGIANEKLFF.